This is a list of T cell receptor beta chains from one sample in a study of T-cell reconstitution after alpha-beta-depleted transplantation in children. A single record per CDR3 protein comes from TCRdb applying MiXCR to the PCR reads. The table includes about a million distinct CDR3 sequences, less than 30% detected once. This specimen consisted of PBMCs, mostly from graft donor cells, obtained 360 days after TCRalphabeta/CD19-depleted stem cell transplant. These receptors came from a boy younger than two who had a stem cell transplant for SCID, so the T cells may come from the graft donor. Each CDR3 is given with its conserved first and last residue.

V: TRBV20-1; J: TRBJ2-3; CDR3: CSARRGEGTDTQYF
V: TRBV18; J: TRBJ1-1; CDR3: CASSPGVRKAFF
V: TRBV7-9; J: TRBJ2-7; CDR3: CASSSPGWAAYEQYF
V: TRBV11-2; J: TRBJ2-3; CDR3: CASSLEGPLGHTDTQYF
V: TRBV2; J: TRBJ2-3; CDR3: CASSLDSLSTDTQYF
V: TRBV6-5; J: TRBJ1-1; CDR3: CASSYSGALGTEAFF
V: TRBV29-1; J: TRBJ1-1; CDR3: CSVGDPYTEAFF
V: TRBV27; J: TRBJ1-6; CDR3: CASSSTGRNSPLHF
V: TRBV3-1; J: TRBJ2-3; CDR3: CASSHQGIDTQYF
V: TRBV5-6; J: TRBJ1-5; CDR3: CASSPGVNQPQHF
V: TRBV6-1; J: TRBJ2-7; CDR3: CASSEIGWAGSYEQYF
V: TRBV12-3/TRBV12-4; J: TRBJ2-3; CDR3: CASSPWSGGTDTQYF
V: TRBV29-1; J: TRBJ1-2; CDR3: CSVVGTNGYTF
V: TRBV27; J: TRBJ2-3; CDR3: CASSFGVLDTDTQYF
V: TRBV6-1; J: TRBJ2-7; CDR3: CASSPGDRGPYEQYF
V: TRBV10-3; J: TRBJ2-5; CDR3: CAISRIIAGTGHQETQYF
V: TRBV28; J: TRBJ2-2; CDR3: CASSEIKGTPPNTGELFF
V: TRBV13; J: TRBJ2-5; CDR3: CASSLGMTGRETQYF
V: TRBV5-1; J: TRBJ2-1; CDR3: CASSLLPWRGPDNEQFF
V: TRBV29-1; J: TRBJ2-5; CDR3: CSVGLAEETQYF
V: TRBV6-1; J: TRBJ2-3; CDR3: CASSPMGDGLTDTQYF
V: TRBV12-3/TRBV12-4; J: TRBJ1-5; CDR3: CASSLVLGNQPQHF
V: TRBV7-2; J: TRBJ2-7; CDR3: CASSIGRESSYEQYF
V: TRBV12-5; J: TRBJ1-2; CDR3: CASGQGTYGYTF
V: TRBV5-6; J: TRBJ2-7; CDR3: CASGDRVFYEQYF
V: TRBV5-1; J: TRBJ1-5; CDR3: CASSLDGGTNQPQHF
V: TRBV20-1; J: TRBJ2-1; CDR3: CSALLREQFF
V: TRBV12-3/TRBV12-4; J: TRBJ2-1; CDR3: CASSPRTGWRGNEQFF
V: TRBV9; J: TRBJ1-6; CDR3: CASSGGVYNSPLHF
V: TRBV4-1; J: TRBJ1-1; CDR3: CASRQGLNTEAFF
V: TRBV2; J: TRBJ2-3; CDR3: CASSENLVPTDTQYF
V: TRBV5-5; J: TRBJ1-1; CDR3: CASSLATLLQSTEAFF
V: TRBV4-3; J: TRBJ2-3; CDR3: CASSQDPKGTDTQYF
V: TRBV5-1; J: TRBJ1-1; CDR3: CASSLAEWGAEAFF
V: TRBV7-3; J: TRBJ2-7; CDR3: CASSTPPGRNYEQYF
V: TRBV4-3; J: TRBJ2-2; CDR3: CASSQGVGHLTGELFF
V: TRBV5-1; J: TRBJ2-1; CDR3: CASSPTGGGQFF
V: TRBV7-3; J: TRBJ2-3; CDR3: CASSLTGGRGDTQYF
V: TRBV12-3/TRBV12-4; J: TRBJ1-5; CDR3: CASTPSSREGGDQPQHF
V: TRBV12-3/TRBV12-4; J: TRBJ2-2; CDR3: CASSSAGVVAGGLGTGELFF